This record looks at one T cell receptor (beta chain) sequence and its context. There are 13 residues in the CDR3. CDR1 SGHTA and CDR2 FQGNSA come from the germline V gene. V was clipped by 5 bases and J by 4 bases, with 11 bases between them. Profiling relied on immunoSEQ multiplex PCR, and the TCRdb table lists in-frame clones only, not all of them. Of 150,000 to 200,000 clones in the sample, roughly 89% were seen once. This sample stems from a study of cytomegalovirus exposure and HLA in healthy donors. This receptor was identified in a woman aged 18-29 years in good health and CMV-seropositive. This chain links TRBV7-2 with TRBJ1-1, with D tentatively TRBD1 (6 bases). Sample: PBMCs. CDR3 region: CASSAQQGTEAFF. The CDR3 region has the DNA TGTGCCAGCAGCGCCCAACAGGGCACTGAAGCTTTCTTT.